This T cell receptor (beta chain) appears in the sequencing data of a study of technical replicates of blood from a few donors. There are 14 residues in the CDR3. Trimming stripped 7 bases from V and 3 bases from J, with 16 bases between. Looked up from germline, CDR1 is SNHLY and CDR2 is FYNNEI. The data were produced by immunoSEQ multiplex PCR, yet TCRdb's version contains in-frame clones alone and is incomplete. The sample consists of tens of thousands of clones, just under 95% of them appearing once. The clonotype originates from a human donor in good health. The specimen sequenced was T cells isolated from PBMCs. The chain combines TRBV2 with TRBJ2-7, with TRBD2 as a possible D gene (6 bases). CDR3 nucleotide sequence: TGTGCCAGCAAACCGGGGGAACCTAGCTACGAGCAGTACTTC. Amino acid sequence: CASKPGEPSYEQYF.